The entry below gives a single TCR beta chain sequence along with its context. Per the original data handling: Amplification from reference gene primers served as the basis for estimated nucleated cell counts. TCRdb's copy holds only in-frame clones and misses some; the assay was immunoSEQ multiplex PCR. For V, J and clone size, that table is used; D and trimming come from the DNA. There are roughly 48,000 clones in the sample; roughly nine tenths occur only once, and around 30% lies in the top ten. V was clipped by 1 base and J by 8 bases, with 11 bases between them. Germline V gene lookup returns CDR1 MNHNS and CDR2 SASEGT. There are 13 residues in the CDR3. These data originate in a study of blood T cell repertoires in COVID-19. Across the study: Samples representing acute and convalescent COVID-19 were sourced from the United States, Italy and Spain. Sample material is recorded as cDNA or gDNA derived from T cells, B-cell-depleted T cells, or PBMCs.

Input material: peripheral blood. The clonotype was recovered from a woman older than 75 with acute or convalescent COVID-19. J is TRBJ1-2 and V is TRBV6-1; D is uncertain. Here the CDR3 reads CASSEVSRLGYTF. CDR3 coding DNA: TGTGCCAGCAGTGAAGTTTCCAGATTGGGCTACACCTTC.